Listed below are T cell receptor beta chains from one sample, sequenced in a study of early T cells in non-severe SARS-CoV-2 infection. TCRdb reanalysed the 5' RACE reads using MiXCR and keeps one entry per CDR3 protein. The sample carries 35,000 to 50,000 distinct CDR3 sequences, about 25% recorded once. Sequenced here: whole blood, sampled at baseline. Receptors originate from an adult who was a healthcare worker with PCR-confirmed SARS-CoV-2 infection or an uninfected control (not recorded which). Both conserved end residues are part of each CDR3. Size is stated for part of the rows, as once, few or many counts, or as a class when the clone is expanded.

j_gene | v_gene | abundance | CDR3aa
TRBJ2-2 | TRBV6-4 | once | CASSARDAGELFF
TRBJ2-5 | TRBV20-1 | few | CSASPAGSQETQYF
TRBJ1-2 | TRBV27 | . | CASSTYSGVLYGYTF
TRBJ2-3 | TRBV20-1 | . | CSAITPPDTQYF
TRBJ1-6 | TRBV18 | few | CASSLGQGNSPLHF
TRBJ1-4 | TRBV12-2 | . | CASRFFLRGATNEKLFF
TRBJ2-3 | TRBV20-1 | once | CSAEPGLALSTDTQYF
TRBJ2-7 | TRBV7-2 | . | CASRYGTGREQYF
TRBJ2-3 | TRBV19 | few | CASNTPGRGSDTQYF
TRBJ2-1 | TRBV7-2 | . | CASRPTSGGASYNEQFF
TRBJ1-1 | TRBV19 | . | CASSTGQFTEAFF
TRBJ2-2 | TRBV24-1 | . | CATSDDPGQGVGELFF
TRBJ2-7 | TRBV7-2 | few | CASSLALGQDGDTYEQYF
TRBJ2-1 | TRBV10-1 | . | CASSTGTSGGLAGQFF
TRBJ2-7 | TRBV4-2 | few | CASSQSGTSYEQYF
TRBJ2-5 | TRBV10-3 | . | CAISDREKETQYF
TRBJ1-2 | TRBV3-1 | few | CASSQDRTNYGYTF